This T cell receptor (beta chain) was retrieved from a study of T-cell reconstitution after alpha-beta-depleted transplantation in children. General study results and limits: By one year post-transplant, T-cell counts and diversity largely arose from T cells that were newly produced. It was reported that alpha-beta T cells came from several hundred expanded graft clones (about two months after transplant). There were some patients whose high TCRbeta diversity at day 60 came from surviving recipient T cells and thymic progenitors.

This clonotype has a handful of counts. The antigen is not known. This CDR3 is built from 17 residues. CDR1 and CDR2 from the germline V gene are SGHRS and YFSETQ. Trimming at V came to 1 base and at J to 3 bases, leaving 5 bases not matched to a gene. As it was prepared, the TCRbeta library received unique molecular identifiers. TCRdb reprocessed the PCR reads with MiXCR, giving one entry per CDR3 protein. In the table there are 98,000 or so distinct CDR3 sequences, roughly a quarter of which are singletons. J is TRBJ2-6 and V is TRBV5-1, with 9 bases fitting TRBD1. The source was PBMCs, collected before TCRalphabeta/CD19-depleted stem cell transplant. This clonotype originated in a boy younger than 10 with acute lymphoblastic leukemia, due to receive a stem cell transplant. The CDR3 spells CASSLTQGANGANVLTF. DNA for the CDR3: TGCGCCAGCAGCTTGACACAGGGGGCGAATGGGGCCAACGTCCTGACTTTC.